One sample yielded the 26 T cell receptor beta chains listed below, sequenced in a study of T cells after yellow fever vaccination. TCRdb re-analysed the 5' RACE reads in MiXCR, keeping a single row per CDR3 protein. The sample lists some 560,000 distinct CDR3 sequences; 15% to 20% were seen once. The material sequenced was PBMCs, taken 15 days after the yellow fever booster vaccination. The receptors derive from a man aged 30 to 39 who received the YFV17D yellow fever vaccine.

The V gene is TRBV5-1, the J gene TRBJ2-5, with TRBD2 matching over 10 bases. Germline-derived CDR1 and CDR2 are SGHRS and YFSETQ. Germline trimming cut 7 bases from V and 4 bases from J; bases unmatched to any gene: 10. CDR3 length: 15 residues. CDR3 protein: CASHGGLAGAETQYF. The DNA for the CDR3 is TGCGCCAGCCACGGGGGGCTAGCGGGAGCAGAGACCCAGTACTTC.

In its sample, this clonotype was seen a few times. The chain recombines TRBV9 with TRBJ1-1; the D gene is possibly TRBD1 (6 bases). The CDR3 consists of 14 residues. Per germline, CDR1 SGDLS and CDR2 YYNGEE. The V end was cut by 4 bases, the J end by 1 base, with 11 bases between. The CDR3 nucleotides read TGTGCCAGCAGCCAGGGGCACGGGAACACTGAAGCTTTCTTT. Amino acids: CASSQGHGNTEAFF.

V gene TRBV9 combines with J gene TRBJ1-1; no clear D gene. Trimming removed 0 bases at V and 1 base at J, with 10 bases between. CDR3 length: 15 amino acids. CDR1 SGDLS and CDR2 YYNGEE come from the germline V gene. The CDR3 spells CASSVDGRENTEAFF. The DNA for the CDR3 is TGTGCCAGCAGCGTAGATGGCAGAGAGAACACTGAAGCTTTCTTT.

This clonotype was picked up a small number of times. The rearrangement uses TRBV12-3 or TRBV12-4 and TRBJ1-1, with 7 nucleotides matching TRBD1. Losses at the gene ends were 6 bases for V and 4 bases for J; bases not matched to a gene: 11. The CDR3 is 15 amino acids. The CDR3 region is CASSRRQGFITEAFF. CDR3 coding DNA: TGTGCCAGCAGCCGTCGACAGGGCTTCATCACTGAAGCTTTCTTT.

This clonotype has a handful of counts. V and J are TRBV7-2 and TRBJ2-6; TRBD2 agrees at 7 bases. The J segment lost 0 bases and the V segment lost 0 bases, leaving 2 bases of the junction unmatched. In germline, CDR1 is SGHTA, CDR2 FQGNSA. The CDR3 covers 17 residues. The CDR3 DNA reads TGTGCCAGCAGCTTAGCAGGGACTAACTCTGGGGCCAACGTCCTGACTTTC. Protein product: CASSLAGTNSGANVLTF.

This clonotype has a handful of counts. The gene calls are TRBV19 and TRBJ2-1, with TRBD1 identical over 9 bases. The CDR3 has 17 amino acids. The ends lost 8 bases at V and 7 bases at J; junction bases unmatched: 18. From germline, CDR1 is LNHDA and CDR2 SQIVND (reference sequence). In DNA form, the CDR3 reads TGTGCCAGTCGAGGGACAGGGTATTCGGCGACGCGGAATGAGCAGTTCTTC. Translated, it gives CASRGTGYSATRNEQFF.

The table lists this clonotype with many counts. The rearrangement uses TRBV18 and TRBJ2-5, with 8 nucleotides matching TRBD2. Per germline, CDR1 KGHSH and CDR2 LQKENI. The CDR3 length is 14 residues. Trimming cost V 2 bases and J 3 bases; bases outside gene matches: 2. This CDR3 reads CASSPGAGEETQYF. The CDR3 bases are TGTGCCAGCTCACCAGGAGCGGGAGAAGAGACCCAGTACTTC.

This clonotype came up a few times. The chain is built from TRBV16 and TRBJ1-2, with unresolved D. Germline V gene sequence: CDR1 KGHSY, CDR2 FQNENV. Trimming took 2 bases from V and 3 from J, leaving 4 bases between them. This CDR3 has 12 residues. The CDR3 reads CASSQDHYGYTF. CDR3 nucleotides: TGTGCCAGCAGCCAAGATCACTATGGCTACACCTTC.

The gene calls are TRBV12-3 or TRBV12-4 and TRBJ2-5, with 8 positions matching TRBD1. The CDR3 has 16 residues. The J segment lost 2 bases and the V segment lost 7 bases, leaving 12 bases of the junction unmatched. This CDR3 is CASTDRGQGVQETQYF. CDR3 coding DNA: TGTGCCAGCACCGACCGAGGACAGGGAGTACAAGAGACCCAGTACTTC.

This clonotype was seen only a few times. J is TRBJ2-7 and V is TRBV29-1; D might be TRBD1 or TRBD2, each matching 6 bases. Germline-derived CDR1 and CDR2 are SQVTM and ANQGSEA. Trimming removed 4 bases at V and 2 bases at J, with 12 bases between. CDR3 size: 13 residues. The CDR3 protein is CSVGGGPTYEQYF. CDR3 in DNA: TGCAGCGTTGGTGGGGGGCCTACCTACGAGCAGTACTTC.

This clonotype was observed a handful of times. The chain couples TRBV20-1 to TRBJ2-1; D is unresolved. Germline V lookup: CDR1 DFQATT, CDR2 SNEGSKA (reference sequence). The CDR3 consists of 12 residues. The V gene lost 3 bases and the J gene lost 11 bases, with 14 bases spanning the gap. The CDR3 is CSASEVRLKQFF. The CDR3 DNA reads as TGCAGTGCTAGTGAAGTTCGGCTTAAGCAGTTCTTC.

This clonotype was counted only a few times. V gene TRBV15 combines with J gene TRBJ2-1; 10 bases agree with TRBD2. The J segment lost 9 bases and the V segment lost 0 bases, leaving 14 bases of the junction unmatched. Per the germline V gene, CDR1 is LNHNV and CDR2 is YYDKDF (reference sequence). The CDR3 runs to 18 residues. CDR3 in DNA: TGTGCCACCAGCAGAGATGAGCGGGAGGGCCGGGTGGTCAGTGAGCAGTTCTTC. Translated, it gives CATSRDEREGRVVSEQFF.

This chain uses TRBV5-4 with TRBJ2-2; the match to TRBD1 covers 9 bases. The V and J ends lost 3 bases and 5 bases, in that order; junction bases with no gene match: 5. This CDR3 is 15 amino acids long. The germline V gene encodes CDR1 SGHNT and CDR2 YYREEE (reference sequence). The CDR3 reads CASSSGQGSTGELFF. DNA of the CDR3: TGTGCCAGCAGCTCCGGACAGGGGAGTACCGGGGAGCTGTTTTTT.

The table lists this clonotype with a few counts. The CDR3 reads CASSYGTSRYTQYF. DNA of the CDR3: TGTGCCAGCAGTTACGGGACTAGCAGATATACGCAGTATTTT. The chain has TRBV6-2 or TRBV6-3 and TRBJ2-3; TRBD2 aligns across 9 bases. V shed 2 bases, J shed 7 bases, and the junction held 4 bases outside the gene matches. The CDR3 is made up of 14 amino acids. Germline assignment: CDR1 MNHEY and CDR2 SVGEGT.

The rearrangement uses TRBV6-2 or TRBV6-3 and TRBJ2-3; TRBD2 matches 7 bases. V lost 0 bases, J lost 11 bases, and 11 bases stayed unmatched. In germline, CDR1 is MNHEY, CDR2 SVGEGT. This CDR3 is built from 15 residues. This chain's CDR3 is CASSYSSAGLVEQYF. CDR3 in DNA: TGTGCCAGCAGTTACTCGAGTGCCGGACTAGTTGAGCAGTATTTT.

The CDR3 sequence: CASSPGSGMRETQYF. The CDR3 DNA reads as TGTGCCAGCAGCCCGGGTAGCGGGATGCGGGAGACCCAGTACTTC. The rearrangement uses TRBV11-2 and TRBJ2-5; 8 nucleotides align to TRBD2. The junction had 10 bases not matched to a gene; V was cut back by 5 bases and J by 5 bases. This CDR3 region has 15 residues. Germline V gene sequence: CDR1 SGHAT, CDR2 FQNNGV.

V gene TRBV25-1 combines with J gene TRBJ2-3; TRBD2 matches at 11 bases. Germline V gives CDR1 MGHDK, CDR2 SYGVNS. The junction had 12 bases not matched to a gene; V was cut back by 4 bases and J by 6 bases. The CDR3 has 17 amino acids. The CDR3: CASSVLAGGLNSDTQYF. The CDR3 DNA is TGTGCCAGCAGTGTGCTAGCGGGAGGTTTAAACTCTGATACGCAGTATTTT.

The CDR3 spells CSVVTGGDSLYIQYF. The CDR3 nucleotides are TGCAGCGTTGTGACAGGGGGCGACTCGTTGTACATTCAGTACTTC. The genes are TRBV29-1 and TRBJ2-4; 10 nucleotides line up with TRBD1. The CDR3 consists of 15 residues. Per the germline V gene, CDR1 is SQVTM and CDR2 is ANQGSEA. V shed 4 bases and J 8 bases; nucleotides not matched to a gene: 11. Filled out from reference TRBV29-1 and TRBJ2-4, the complete variable domain reads SAVISQKPSRDICQRGTSLTIQCQVDSQVTMMFWYRQQPGQSLTLIATANQGSEATYESGFVIDKFPISRPNLTFSTLTVSNMSPEDSSIYLCSVVTGGDSLYIQYFGAGTRLSVL.

The gene calls are TRBV14 and TRBJ1-2, with a tentative D call TRBD1 (6 bases). The CDR3 totals 15 residues. Trimming left V 0 bases short and J 4 bases short, with 12 bases between. Germline V lookup: CDR1 SGHDN, CDR2 FVKESK. The CDR3 protein is CASSQDVDSLYGYTF. CDR3 sequence (DNA): TGTGCCAGCAGCCAAGATGTGGACAGCCTCTATGGCTACACCTTC.

The chain employs TRBV28 and TRBJ2-1; 7 positions match TRBD1. V was pared by 3 bases and J by 10 bases, with 3 bases of the junction left unmatched. There are 12 residues in the CDR3. Germline-derived CDR1 and CDR2 are MDHEN and SYDVKM. The CDR3 DNA is TGTGCCAGCAGTTTGCTGGACAGGGAGCAGTTCTTC. Its protein product is CASSLLDREQFF.

V is TRBV29-1 and J is TRBJ2-7; TRBD1 matches 7 bases. Per the germline V gene, CDR1 is SQVTM and CDR2 is ANQGSEA. This CDR3 is 14 amino acids long. V dropped 5 bases and J dropped 0; count of bases not matched to a gene: 7. CDR3 amino acids: CSVHRGSGSYEQYF. In nucleotides, the CDR3 is TGCAGCGTTCACAGGGGATCTGGCTCCTACGAGCAGTACTTC.

This clonotype was recorded a few times. This rearrangement joins TRBV5-1 to TRBJ1-1, with 9 bases aligning to TRBD1. Germline lookup yields CDR1 SGHRS and CDR2 YFSETQ. The CDR3 loop spans 15 amino acids. V shed 6 bases and J 1 base; nucleotides not matched to a gene: 7. The CDR3 DNA sequence: TGCGCCAGCAAGGCGAGACAGGGGGGGAACACTGAAGCTTTCTTT. Translating gives CASKARQGGNTEAFF.

The chain combines TRBV7-8 with TRBJ1-5; unclear D gene. Germline-derived CDR1 and CDR2 are SGHVS and FQNEAQ. The CDR3 runs to 12 residues. Between the trimmed V and J ends, which lost 1 base and 6 bases, there was a span of 4 bases. CDR3 region: CASSLGVQPQHF. The DNA of the CDR3 is TGTGCCAGCAGCTTAGGGGTTCAGCCCCAGCATTTT.

The chain employs TRBV20-1 and TRBJ2-5; possible D gene TRBD1, 5 bases. This CDR3 comprises 12 residues. From germline, CDR1 is DFQATT and CDR2 SNEGSKA (reference sequence). CDR3 sequence (DNA): TGCAGCCGGCGACAGATCCAAGAGACCCAGTACTTC. Its translation is CSRRQIQETQYF.

The V gene is TRBV6-1, the J gene TRBJ2-5, with D maybe TRBD2 (7 bases). The V gene's germline CDR1 is MNHNS and CDR2 SASEGT. V was pared by 6 bases and J by 4 bases, with 18 bases between. This CDR3 spans 15 amino acids. CDR3 sequence (DNA): TGTGCCAGCAGCGGGGGCGGGAGAGGCCGAGAGACCCAGTACTTC. As protein: CASSGGGRGRETQYF.

This clonotype was found a few times. The chain couples TRBV5-1 to TRBJ2-7; D is undetermined. CDR1 is SGHRS, CDR2 YFSETQ, per germline. The CDR3 length is 16 residues. Trimming left V 2 bases short and J 2 bases short, with 17 bases between. The CDR3 spells CASSFGRVRRTYEQYF. In DNA, the CDR3 is TGCGCCAGCAGCTTTGGTAGGGTCAGACGTACCTACGAGCAGTACTTC. The complete variable domain, with remaining parts taken from reference TRBV5-1 and TRBJ2-7, reads KAGVTQTPRYLIKTRGQQVTLSCSPISGHRSVSWYQQTPGQGLQFLFEYFSETQRNKGNFPGRFSGRQFSNSRSEMNVSTLELGDSALYLCASSFGRVRRTYEQYFGPGTRLTVT.